A single TCR beta chain is shown here with its context. The antigen remains undetermined. The data were obtained in a study of cytomegalovirus exposure and HLA in healthy donors. Points from the study as a whole: An observed cluster of highly shared sequence variants was recorded as a likely sequencing artifact.

The CDR3 contains 14 residues. Germline trimming cut 6 bases from V and 5 bases from J; bases unmatched to any gene: 8. Germline values: CDR1 LNHDA, CDR2 SQIVND (reference sequence). Primers for the PCR totalled 60 Vbeta and 13 Jbeta. The method was immunoSEQ multiplex PCR; TCRdb's version includes in-frame clones alone and lacks a portion of them. The sample has around 130,000 clones, 88% seen once; the top ten hold 0.4% to 0.55%. The V gene is TRBV19, the J gene TRBJ2-5, with 8 positions matching TRBD2. Source material: PBMCs. This clonotype was obtained from a woman aged 40 to 50 in good health and CMV-seronegative. CDR3 nucleotides: TGTGCCAGTAGCGGGAGGGCCGGCTGGGAGACCCAGTACTTC. It specifies CASSGRAGWETQYF.